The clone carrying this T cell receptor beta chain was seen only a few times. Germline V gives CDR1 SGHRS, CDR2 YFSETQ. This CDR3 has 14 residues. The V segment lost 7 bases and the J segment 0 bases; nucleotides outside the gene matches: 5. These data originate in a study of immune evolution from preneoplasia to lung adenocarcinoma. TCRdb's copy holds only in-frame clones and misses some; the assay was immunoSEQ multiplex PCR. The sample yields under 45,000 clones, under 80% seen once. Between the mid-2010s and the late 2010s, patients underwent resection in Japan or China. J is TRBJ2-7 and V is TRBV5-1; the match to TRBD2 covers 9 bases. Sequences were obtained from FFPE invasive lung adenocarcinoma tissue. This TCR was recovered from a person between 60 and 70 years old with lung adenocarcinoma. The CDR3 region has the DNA TGCGCCAGCCGAGCGGGAGGCAACTCCTACGAGCAGTACTTC. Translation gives CASRAGGNSYEQYF.